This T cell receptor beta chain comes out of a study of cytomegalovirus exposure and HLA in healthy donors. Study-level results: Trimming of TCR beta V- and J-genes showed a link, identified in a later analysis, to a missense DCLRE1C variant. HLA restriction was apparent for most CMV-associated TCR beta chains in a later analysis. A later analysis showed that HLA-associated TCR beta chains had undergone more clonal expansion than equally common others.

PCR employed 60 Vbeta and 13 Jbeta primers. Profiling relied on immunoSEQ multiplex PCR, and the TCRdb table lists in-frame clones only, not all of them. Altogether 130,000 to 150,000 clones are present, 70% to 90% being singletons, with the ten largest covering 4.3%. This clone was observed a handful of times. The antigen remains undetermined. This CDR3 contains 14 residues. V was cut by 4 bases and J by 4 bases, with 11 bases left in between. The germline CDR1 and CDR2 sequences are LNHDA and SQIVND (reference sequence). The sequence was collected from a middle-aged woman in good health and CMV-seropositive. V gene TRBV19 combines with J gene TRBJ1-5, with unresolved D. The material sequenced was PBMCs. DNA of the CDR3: TGTGCCAGTAGTAGGAGTCAAATTAATCAGCCCCAGCATTTT. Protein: CASSRSQINQPQHF.